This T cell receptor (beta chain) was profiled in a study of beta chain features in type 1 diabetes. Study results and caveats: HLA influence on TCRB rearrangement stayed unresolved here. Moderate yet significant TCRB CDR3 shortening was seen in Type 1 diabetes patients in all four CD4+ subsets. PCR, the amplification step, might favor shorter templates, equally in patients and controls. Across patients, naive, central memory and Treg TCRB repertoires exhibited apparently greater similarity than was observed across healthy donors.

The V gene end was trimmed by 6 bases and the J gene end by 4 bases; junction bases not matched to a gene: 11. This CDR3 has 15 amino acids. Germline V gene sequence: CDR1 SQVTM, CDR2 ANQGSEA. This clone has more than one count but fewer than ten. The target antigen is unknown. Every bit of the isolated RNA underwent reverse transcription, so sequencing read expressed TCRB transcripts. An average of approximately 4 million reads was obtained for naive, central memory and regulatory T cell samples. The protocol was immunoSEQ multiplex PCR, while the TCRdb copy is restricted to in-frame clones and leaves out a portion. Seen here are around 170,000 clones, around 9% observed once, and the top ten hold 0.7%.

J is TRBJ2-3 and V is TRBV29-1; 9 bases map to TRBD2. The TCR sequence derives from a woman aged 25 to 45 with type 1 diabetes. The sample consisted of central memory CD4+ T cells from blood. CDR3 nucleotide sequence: TGCAGCGTCGCGGGCGCCGGGACTAGCTCAGATACGCAGTATTTT. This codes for CSVAGAGTSSDTQYF.